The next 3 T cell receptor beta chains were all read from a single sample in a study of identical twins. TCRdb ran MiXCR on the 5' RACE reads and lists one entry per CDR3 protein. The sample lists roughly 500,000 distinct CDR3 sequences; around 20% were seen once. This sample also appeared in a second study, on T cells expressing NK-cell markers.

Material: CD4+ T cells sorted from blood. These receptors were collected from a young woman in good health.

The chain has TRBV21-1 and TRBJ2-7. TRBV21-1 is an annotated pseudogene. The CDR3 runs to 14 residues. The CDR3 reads CASSKALRWYEQYF. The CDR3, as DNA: TGTGCCAGCAGCAAAGCCCTGCGGTGGTACGAGCAGTACTTC.

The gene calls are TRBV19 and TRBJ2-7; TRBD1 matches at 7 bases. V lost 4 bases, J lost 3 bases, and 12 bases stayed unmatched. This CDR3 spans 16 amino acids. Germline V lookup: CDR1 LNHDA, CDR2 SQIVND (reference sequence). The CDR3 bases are TGTGCCAGTAGTAGGTCCGGGACAGTAAAAAACTACGAGCAGTACTTC. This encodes CASSRSGTVKNYEQYF.

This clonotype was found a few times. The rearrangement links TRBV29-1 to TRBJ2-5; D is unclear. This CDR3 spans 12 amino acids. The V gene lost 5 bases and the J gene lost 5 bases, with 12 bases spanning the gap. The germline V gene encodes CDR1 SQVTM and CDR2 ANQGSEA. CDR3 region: CSVQGQGETQYF. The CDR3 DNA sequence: TGCAGCGTTCAAGGCCAAGGGGAGACCCAGTACTTC.